What follows describes a single T cell receptor beta chain. The specificity of this receptor is unknown. Per-nucleotide qualities are absent, and no much larger clonotype sits a single base away. The immunoSEQ Assay, a bias-controlled multiplex PCR, was used to amplify TCRbeta CDR3 regions from genomic DNA. Under the source paper's analysis protocol: The number of nucleated cells in each sample was estimated by amplification of reference gene primers within the assay. To quantify the absolute abundance of each unique TCRbeta CDR3 rearrangement, sequence reads were collapsed and filtered. For each sample, productive Simpson clonality was calculated by taking the square root of Simpson's diversity index across productive rearrangements. TCRdb limited this immuneACCESS table to in-frame rearrangements with V and J called. A share of clones is missing; checked studies link under half to unresolved V genes, and the rest is unexplained. The V and J calls and the clone size are those of that table, but D and trimming were determined from the DNA. This sample holds around 99,000 clones; roughly 80% were observed only once. Around 4.2% of the sample lies in the top ten.

The collaborating institutions used their own protocols to collect whole blood in K2EDTA tubes. For TCRbeta analysis, collaborators shipped samples in one of three forms: frozen whole blood, isolated PBMCs, or DNA extracted from either of those sample types. These data are taken from a study of blood T cell repertoires in COVID-19 (dated by TCRdb to about 2020). For the wider study: The collaborator samples originated in the United States, Italy and Spain and spanned the acute and convalescent phases of COVID-19. The material from the prospective study consisted of cDNA or gDNA derived from T cells, B-cell-depleted T cells, or PBMCs. Where HLA class I and class II types were available, the types were taken from metadata supplied by the sample provider, not from assay-based typing. The samples were drawn from the first 160 participants of the ongoing ImmuneRACE study and from some 1,300 subjects provided by 6 global collaborators. A freely available public database, intended as a resource for researchers studying the immune response to SARS-CoV-2, is where the repertoires were released. The sample metadata nearly always contained a de-identified subject ID, COVID-19 status, age in years and sex. Deeply sampled blood TCRbeta repertoires from subjects exposed to, actively infected with, or recovered from COVID-19 were included in the dataset. General conclusions and limits of the study: The amount of clinical and demographic metadata varied by source and participant and was provided uncurated.

CDR1 LNHDA and CDR2 SQIVND are derived from the germline V gene (reference sequence). The V end gives up 5 bases and the J end 8 bases, leaving 8 bases in the junction not matched to a gene. The cysteine opens and the phenylalanine closes a CDR3 of 16 amino acids. The DNA shown is the 48-base CDR3, in frame from base 1. The rearranged chain carries TRBV19 and TRBJ2-1; 14 bases in between match TRBD2. The sequencing input was peripheral blood. The TCR originated in a human donor in a cohort sampled during active COVID-19. The base sequence is TGTGCCAGTAGTGGACGGACTAGCGGGAGGATCTATGAGCAGTTCTTC. This codes for CASSGRTSGRIYEQFF.